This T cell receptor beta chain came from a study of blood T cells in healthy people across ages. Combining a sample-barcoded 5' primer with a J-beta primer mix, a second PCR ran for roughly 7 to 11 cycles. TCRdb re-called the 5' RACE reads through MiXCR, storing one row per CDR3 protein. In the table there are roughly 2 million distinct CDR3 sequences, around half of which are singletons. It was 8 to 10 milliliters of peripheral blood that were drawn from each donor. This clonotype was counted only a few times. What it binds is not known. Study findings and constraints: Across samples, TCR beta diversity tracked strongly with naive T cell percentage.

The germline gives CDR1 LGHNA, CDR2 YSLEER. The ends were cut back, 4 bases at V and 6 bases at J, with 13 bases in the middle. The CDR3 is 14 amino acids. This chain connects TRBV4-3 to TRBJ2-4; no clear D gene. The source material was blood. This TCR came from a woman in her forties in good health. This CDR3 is CASSPSPSGNIQYF. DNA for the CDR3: TGCGCCAGCAGCCCAAGCCCCTCGGGAAACATTCAGTACTTC.